This passage covers 9 T cell receptor beta chains from one sample sequenced in a study of T cells after yellow fever vaccination. MiXCR, applied by TCRdb to the 5' RACE reads, yields one record per CDR3 protein. The table records some 110,000 distinct CDR3 sequences, 7.2% of them present only once. Source: CD4+ T cells sorted from PBMCs, taken more than 35 days after the first yellow fever vaccination. The receptors come from a man between 18 and 35 years old who received the YFV17D yellow fever vaccine.

The genes are TRBV7-2 and TRBJ2-5; weak D call: TRBD2 (7 bases). CDR3 size: 14 residues. V lost 8 bases to trimming and J lost 5 bases, with 18 bases between them. The germline V gene has CDR1 SGHTA and CDR2 FQGNSA. In DNA, the CDR3 is TGTGCCAGCGGCTACAGGGCCGGGAGGGAGACCCAGTACTTC. Amino acid sequence: CASGYRAGRETQYF.

This clonotype came up many times. This chain links TRBV12-3 or TRBV12-4 with TRBJ2-3; 7 nucleotides line up with TRBD1. The CDR3 is made up of 15 amino acids. Trimming removed 5 bases from V and 4 bases from J; junction bases left unmatched: 9. CDR3 in amino acids: CASSAVGGRADTQYF. The CDR3 DNA is TGTGCCAGCAGTGCCGTAGGGGGCCGGGCAGATACGCAGTATTTT.

This clonotype was found many times. This rearrangement joins TRBV7-2 to TRBJ1-2; no firm D call. This CDR3 contains 13 residues. Trimming cost V 2 bases and J 7 bases, with 11 bases left between them. Germline loops: CDR1 SGHTA, CDR2 FQGNSA. CDR3 sequence (DNA): TGTGCCAGCAGCTTATTGACGGGATCTGGCTACACCTTC. Translated: CASSLLTGSGYTF.

This clonotype was seen only a few times. V and J are TRBV29-1 and TRBJ2-3; 9 nucleotides line up with TRBD1. Germline loops: CDR1 SQVTM, CDR2 ANQGSEA. The length of the CDR3 is 13 residues. V was clipped by 6 bases and J by 4 bases; unmatched bases: 5. The CDR3 protein is CSVYRGLPDTQYF. The DNA for the CDR3 is TGCAGCGTCTACAGGGGGCTGCCAGATACGCAGTATTTT.

As for this clonotype: A much larger clone lies one base from this, so it may be a read error. This chain links TRBV15 with TRBJ2-1, with D unclear. Germline V gene data show CDR1 as LNHNV and CDR2 as YYDKDF (reference sequence). The CDR3 totals 14 residues. The V and J ends lost 6 bases and 5 bases respectively, with 14 bases between them. The CDR3 is CATRVTLRDNEQFF. In DNA, the CDR3 is TGTGCCACCAGAGTGACACTTCGAGACAATGAGCAGTTCTTC.

This clonotype was seen many times. The gene calls are TRBV21-1 and TRBJ2-7. TRBV21-1 is marked as a pseudogene. This CDR3 has 16 amino acids. This chain's CDR3 is CASSKEVAGDENEQYV. For the CDR3, the DNA is TGTGCCAGCAGCAAAGAGGTAGCCGGTGATGAAAACGAGCAGTACGTC.

This clonotype was counted at least ten times. The chain is built from TRBV4-2 and TRBJ2-3; D uncertain. V was clipped by 0 bases and J by 4 bases, with 11 bases between them. CDR3 size: 15 residues. The germline V gene encodes CDR1 LGHNA and CDR2 YNFKEQ. CDR3 DNA sequence: TGTGCCAGCAGCCAAGAAGGAGTTAGGGCAGATACGCAGTATTTT. Its translation is CASSQEGVRADTQYF.

This chain links TRBV20-1 with TRBJ2-1; 7 bases are shared with TRBD2. In germline, CDR1 is DFQATT, CDR2 SNEGSKA (reference sequence). V shed 3 bases and J 5 bases; nucleotides not matched to a gene: 10. The CDR3 length is 15 residues. The CDR3 DNA follows: TGCAGTGCTAGTTGGTGGGGCCGGGGGGACAATGAGCAGTTCTTC. Its protein is CSASWWGRGDNEQFF.

This clonotype occurred many times. The rearrangement joins TRBV6-2 or TRBV6-3 to TRBJ2-1, with 13 bases aligning to TRBD2. V gave up 6 bases and J gave up 0 bases; unmatched junction bases: 17. Germline values: CDR1 MNHEY, CDR2 SVGEGT. This CDR3 has 21 amino acids. This chain's CDR3 is CASSGSMGLAGTRGSYNEQFF. For the CDR3, the DNA is TGTGCCAGCAGCGGGTCTATGGGACTAGCGGGGACAAGGGGCTCCTACAATGAGCAGTTCTTC.